This T cell receptor beta chain stems from a study of blood T cell repertoires in COVID-19. About the study: PBMCs, B-cell-depleted T cells, or T cells were the source of the cDNA or gDNA that made up the material.

Clones were sequenced by immunoSEQ multiplex PCR, and TCRdb holds only the in-frame ones, with some missing. The table has 190,000 or so clones, roughly 73% seen once; the top ten hold roughly 2.8%. The ends lost 5 bases at V and 2 bases at J; junction bases unmatched: 6. The CDR3 has 15 amino acids. Germline loops: CDR1 KGHSH, CDR2 LQKENI. This TCR was sampled from a woman at least 80 years old with active or convalescent COVID-19. The sequenced sample consisted of peripheral blood. The rearrangement uses TRBV18 and TRBJ1-2; the match to TRBD1 covers 9 bases. CDR3 sequence reads: CASSSGTGMNYGYTF. The CDR3 region has the DNA TGTGCCAGCTCATCCGGGACAGGGATGAACTATGGCTACACCTTC. The whole variable domain, remainder taken from reference TRBV18 and TRBJ1-2, is NAGVMQNPRHLVRRRGQEARLRCSPMKGHSHVYWYRQLPEEGLKFMVYLQKENIIDESGMPKERFSAEFPKEGPSILRIQQVVRGDSAAYFCASSSGTGMNYGYTFGSGTRLTVV.